This record covers a single TCR beta chain. Antigen unknown. The entry originates in a study of T cell responses to AZD1222 COVID-19 vaccine. Broader study findings: The sample set comprised mostly white British donors with more females, and clonal diversity was possibly underestimated.

The method was immunoSEQ multiplex PCR; TCRdb's version includes in-frame clones alone and lacks a portion of them. The table lists 180,000 or so clones, approximately 90% of them singletons. Sequenced material: peripheral blood, taken 28 days after the second AZD1222 dose. This receptor was identified in an adult who received the AZD1222 COVID-19 vaccine.

CDR3 residues: CASSYPGGIGYTF. The CDR3 DNA reads as TGTGCCAGCAGTTATCCGGGGGGCATCGGCTACACCTTC. This rearrangement joins TRBV6-5 to TRBJ1-2; a weak D match, TRBD1 (6 bases). The CDR3 totals 13 residues. Germline CDR1 MNHEY, CDR2 SVGAGI. V dropped 3 bases and J dropped 8 bases, with 13 bases sitting between them.